These T cell receptor beta chains were read from a single sample in a study of CD8 T cells in Susac syndrome. TCRdb redid the calling of the immunoSEQ multiplex PCR reads with MiXCR, one entry per CDR3 protein. The sample carries 75,000 to 80,000 distinct CDR3 sequences, roughly 94% recorded once. The sequenced sample was CD8+ T cells from PBMCs. The receptors originated from a human donor with Susac syndrome. CDR3s leave out the opening cysteine and the closing phenylalanine or tryptophan.

v_call,cdr3_aa
TRBV7-9,ASSGSLPSYNEQF
TRBV12-3/TRBV12-4,ASSLSQGDEKLF
TRBV7-6,ASSLARADGYT
TRBV15,ATSRDLAGDYNEQF
TRBV19,ASSIQGLGEQY
TRBV5-6,ASSQSRPPYEQY
TRBV27,ASSFGEREQY
TRBV4-3,ASSQDWGMAEKLF
TRBV7-6,ASRGQGNSYEQY
TRBV21-1,ASSKVVDRVRQETQY
TRBV7-9,ASSLAETGFNEQF
TRBV6-2/TRBV6-3,ASSPPGRNTEAF
TRBV29-1,SVKASNQPQH
TRBV7-9,ASSPPGVDEQY
TRBV5-1,ASGQGESSYEQY
TRBV25-1,ASSSPTGHQETQY
TRBV5-1,ASSFRQRTDTQY
TRBV7-6,ASSYRGGEQF
TRBV20-1,SANGKETQY
TRBV5-4,ASTHYGEGDGYT
TRBV18,ASFPSSGANVLT
TRBV27,ASAYASTDTQY
TRBV2,ATIGRGGHPPYNEQF
TRBV14,ASSPRDREGSYGYT
TRBV12-5,ASGLGGLTEAF
TRBV29-1,SVDIGQETQY
TRBV28,ASSLRAQKSGEQY
TRBV24-1,ATSLGQGAADTQY
TRBV5-1,ASSLGEGPDTQY
TRBV6-2/TRBV6-3,ASRVGTSLRSSYNEQF
TRBV24-1,ATSDLGDEQF
TRBV20-1,SARGSRETLGSYNEQF
TRBV25-1,ASSDERWKTQY
TRBV14,ASSPRRGTQY
TRBV30,AWSTVERNQPQH
TRBV7-9,ASSSQRDRHNTQY